The 8 T cell receptor beta chains below were found in one sample sequenced in a study of regulatory T cells in long-lasting Graves disease. Regarding time point: newly diagnosed GD, antithyroid drugs for less than 3 months. TCR sequences were obtained from RNA taken from PBMCs. The authors built TCR beta libraries using iRepertoire HTBI primers and Arm-PCR of CDR3 regions. MiXCR, run by TCRdb on the multiplex PCR reads, gives a single entry per CDR3 protein. Found here are 350,000 to 450,000 distinct CDR3 sequences, 14% to 15% of them singletons; the top ten hold 16%. The data were also submitted as part of a second study, on T cells in Graves' hyperthyroidism and ophthalmopathy.

Sequencing used peripheral blood mononuclear cells (PBMCs), obtained at new diagnosis, from a patient treated with antithyroid drugs. The receptors shown here come from a woman between 25 and 40 years old with Graves disease.

This clonotype was seen repeatedly, ten times or more. The chain couples TRBV29-1 to TRBJ2-7; D may be TRBD2 (6 bases). The V end lost 4 bases, the J end lost 2 bases, and 12 bases lay between the germline ends. Germline V gene lookup returns CDR1 SQVTM and CDR2 ANQGSEA. CDR3 length: 13 amino acids. CDR3 in amino acids: CSVVGGSAYEQYF. In DNA, the CDR3 is TGCAGCGTTGTGGGGGGTTCGGCCTACGAGCAGTACTTC.

This clonotype was observed a handful of times. The CDR3 DNA follows: TGTGCCAGCAGCAAGACGGGACAGCTTCGGGAGCAGTACTTC. Amino acid sequence: CASSKTGQLREQYF. This rearrangement joins TRBV9 to TRBJ2-7; 7 nucleotides agree with TRBD1. Germline CDR1 SGDLS, CDR2 YYNGEE. V trimming: 4 bases; J trimming: 7 bases; junction bases outside the gene matches: 11. There are 14 residues in the CDR3.

Remarks on this clonotype: A much larger clone lies one base from this, so it may be a read error. The CDR3 here is CASSPRGSGSIRHF. The CDR3 nucleotides read TGTGCCAGCAGCCCCAGGGGTAGCGGGAGCATTAGGCACTTC. The chain recombines TRBV11-2 with TRBJ2-7, with 9 positions matching TRBD2. Germline V gene sequence: CDR1 SGHAT, CDR2 FQNNGV. This CDR3 is built from 14 residues.

Remarks on this clonotype: This may be a read error: a much more frequent sequence differs by one nucleotide. The V and J genes are TRBV13 and TRBJ2-3; 12 bases agree with TRBD2. The CDR3 has 16 amino acids. Germline V gene lookup returns CDR1 PRHDT and CDR2 FYEKMQ (reference sequence). The CDR3 spells CASSTPTSGSTDTRYF. CDR3 nucleotide sequence: TGTGCCAGCAGCACCCCGACTAGCGGGAGCACAGATACGCGGTATTTT.

This clonotype came up many times. The J gene is TRBJ1-1, the V gene TRBV7-8; TRBD1 aligns across 8 bases. The V segment lost 7 bases and the J segment 0 bases; nucleotides outside the gene matches: 13. From germline, CDR1 is SGHVS and CDR2 FQNEAQ. CDR3 length: 17 residues. DNA for the CDR3: TGTGCCAGCACCCCCGGAAGGACAGGGTTCATGAACACTGAAGCTTTCTTT. This codes for CASTPGRTGFMNTEAFF.

The chain is built from TRBV28 and TRBJ2-1; a possible D gene is TRBD1 (6 bases). V was shortened by 8 bases and J by 7 bases, with 15 bases between the two germline ends. Germline CDR1 is MDHEN and CDR2 is SYDVKM. The length of the CDR3 is 13 residues. In DNA, the CDR3 is TGTGCCAGCTGGACAGAACGGCGAAATGAGCAGTTCTTC. Its translation: CASWTERRNEQFF.

In its sample, this clonotype was seen many times. This rearrangement joins TRBV11-2 to TRBJ2-2; D is unresolved. Germline assignment: CDR1 SGHAT and CDR2 FQNNGV. The V end lost 5 bases, the J end lost 6 bases, and 16 bases lay between the germline ends. The CDR3 length is 15 residues. CDR3 coding DNA: TGTGCCAGCAGCGTAGGTTTAGGTCGTGCCGGGGAGCTGTTTTTT. Protein sequence: CASSVGLGRAGELFF.

In the case of this clonotype: A read error may explain this, as a much larger clone is one base away. V gene TRBV3-1 combines with J gene TRBJ2-1, with 9 bases matching TRBD1. Trimming at V came to 4 bases and at J to 13 bases, leaving 11 bases not matched to a gene. CDR3 length equals 14 residues. Germline CDR1 is LGHDT and CDR2 is YNNKEL (reference sequence). CDR3 coding DNA: TGTGCCAGCAGCCGCGGACAGGGGCGAGAGACCCAGTTCTTC. Amino acid sequence: CASSRGQGRETQFF.